What follows are 29 T cell receptor beta chains derived from one specimen sequenced in a study of radiotherapy plus CTLA-4 blockade in lung cancer. Sequencing was performed with immunoSEQ multiplex PCR; in TCRdb, only in-frame clones are kept and a portion is missing. The sample contains roughly 55,000 clones, 65% to 80% of which appear only once. The sample in question was peripheral blood, obtained from a patient treated with radiotherapy plus ipilimumab. The source of these receptors is a human donor with non-small cell lung cancer whose response to radiotherapy plus ipilimumab could not be evaluated.

This chain uses TRBV18 with TRBJ2-7; D is perhaps TRBD1 (6 bases). The CDR3 extends over 14 amino acids. Trimming took off 5 bases at V and 2 bases at J, with 13 bases between the two ends. The germline gives CDR1 KGHSH, CDR2 LQKENI. DNA for the CDR3: TGTGCCAGCTCATCCCAGGGGACGCCCTACGAGCAGTACTTC. Residues: CASSSQGTPYEQYF.

This sequence joins TRBV5-4 and TRBJ2-7; 7 bases align to TRBD1. This CDR3 comprises 13 residues. CDR1 and CDR2 (germline): SGHNT, YYREEE (reference sequence). The trim removed 4 bases at V and 6 bases at J, leaving 7 bases unmatched. The CDR3 loop reads CASSATGVGEQYF. In DNA, the CDR3 is TGTGCCAGCAGCGCAACAGGGGTCGGCGAGCAGTACTTC. The whole variable domain, filled in from reference TRBV5-4 and TRBJ2-7, reads ETGVTQSPTHLIKTRGQQVTLRCSSQSGHNTVSWYQQALGQGPQFIFQYYREEENGRGNFPPRFSGLQFPNYSSELNVNALELDDSALYLCASSATGVGEQYFGPGTRLTVT.

V usage is TRBV30 and J usage is TRBJ1-1; 11 nucleotides agree with TRBD1. V shed 8 bases, J shed 7 bases, and the junction held 6 bases outside the gene matches. Germline CDR1 reads GTSNPN; CDR2 reads SVGIG (reference sequence). The CDR3 is 12 amino acids. CDR3 coding DNA: TGTGCCGGGGACAGGGGGAAGGTTGAAGCTTTCTTT. Translating gives CAGDRGKVEAFF.

In DNA, the CDR3 is TGCGCCAGCAGCTTACTTAGCGGGGGGGATGAGCAGTTCTTC. This gives the protein CASSLLSGGDEQFF. This chain joins TRBV5-1 and TRBJ2-1, with 11 nucleotides matching TRBD2. Per germline, CDR1 SGHRS and CDR2 YFSETQ. Trimming cost V 2 bases and J 8 bases; bases outside gene matches: 3. The CDR3 covers 14 residues.

V and J are TRBV5-1 and TRBJ1-2; perhaps TRBD1 as D (5 bases). CDR1 and CDR2 (germline): SGHRS, YFSETQ. V lost 1 base, J lost 3 bases, and 7 bases lay in between. This CDR3 contains 13 residues. CDR3 region: CASSLTRDYGYTF. CDR3 nucleotide sequence: TGCGCCAGCAGCTTGACCAGGGACTATGGCTACACCTTC.

The CDR3 coding sequence is TGCGCCAGCAGCGTCGGGACTCCCCAAGAGACCCAGTACTTC. This gives the protein CASSVGTPQETQYF. The rearrangement uses TRBV5-1 and TRBJ2-5; D is possibly TRBD2 (6 bases). Germline values: CDR1 SGHRS, CDR2 YFSETQ. This CDR3 is 14 amino acids long. V shed 4 bases and J shed 1 base, with 11 bases lying between them.

This clone has just a few counts. This chain uses TRBV7-2 with TRBJ1-6, with TRBD1 as a possible D gene (5 bases). This CDR3 has 16 residues. CDR1 and CDR2 from the germline V gene are SGHTA and FQGNSA. V was trimmed by 2 bases and J by 7 bases, leaving 15 bases between them. CDR3 DNA sequence: TGTGCCAGCAGCTTAACGGCAGGACAAGGGAATTCACCCCTCCACTTT. This gives the protein CASSLTAGQGNSPLHF.

This chain links TRBV9 with TRBJ2-5; D is perhaps TRBD1 (5 bases). Germline CDR1 and CDR2: SGDLS and YYNGEE. This CDR3 is built from 12 residues. Between the trimmed V and J ends, which lost 0 bases and 11 bases, there was a span of 11 bases. The CDR3 protein is CASSVAVGQQYF. CDR3 coding DNA: TGTGCCAGCAGCGTAGCCGTGGGGCAGCAGTACTTC.

The rearrangement links TRBV4-2 to TRBJ1-2, with TRBD1 identical over 7 bases. This CDR3 spans 16 amino acids. J was trimmed by 5 bases and V by 5 bases; bases with no gene match: 14. Germline V gives CDR1 LGHNA, CDR2 YNFKEQ. This chain's CDR3 is CASSWGTGTDLYGYTF. DNA of the CDR3: TGTGCCAGCAGCTGGGGCACCGGGACAGACCTTTATGGCTACACCTTC.

This clone was seen more than once but under ten times. The chain uses TRBV7-2 and TRBJ2-7; tentatively, D is TRBD1 (5 bases). The germline V gene encodes CDR1 SGHTA and CDR2 FQGNSA. V lost 0 bases and J lost 3, with 12 bases in between. The CDR3 runs 15 residues. This CDR3 reads CASSLAGQVIYEQYF. CDR3 coding DNA: TGTGCCAGCAGCTTAGCAGGACAAGTGATCTACGAGCAGTACTTC.

The CDR3 nucleotides read TGTGCCAGTAGACTAGCCCCAGGGAATAATCAGCCCCAGCATTTT. This encodes CASRLAPGNNQPQHF. V gene TRBV19 combines with J gene TRBJ1-5; a weak D match, TRBD1 (5 bases). The germline gives CDR1 LNHDA, CDR2 SQIVND (reference sequence). The length of the CDR3 is 15 residues. The V gene lost 6 bases and the J gene lost 4 bases, with 16 bases spanning the gap.

J is TRBJ1-5 and V is TRBV19, with 7 bases identical to TRBD1. Germline CDR1 is LNHDA and CDR2 is SQIVND (reference sequence). V lost 5 bases and J lost 4; bases outside the gene matches: 11. The CDR3 has 16 amino acids. The CDR3 reads CASSDSLTGWNQPQHF. CDR3 in DNA: TGTGCCAGTAGTGACAGCTTGACAGGGTGGAATCAGCCCCAGCATTTT.

The count of this clone is one. V gene TRBV9 combines with J gene TRBJ1-2; 7 bases are shared with TRBD1. The CDR3 has 17 amino acids. Germline CDR1 reads SGDLS; CDR2 reads YYNGEE. The V and J ends lost 0 bases and 1 base, in that order; junction bases with no gene match: 9. The CDR3 spells CASSVVPGTDDNYGYTF. The CDR3 nucleotides read TGTGCCAGCAGCGTAGTTCCCGGGACAGATGATAACTATGGCTACACCTTC.

The chain joins TRBV2 to TRBJ1-1; unclear D gene. Germline V gene data show CDR1 as SNHLY and CDR2 as FYNNEI. The CDR3 is 14 residues long. Trimming took 1 base from V and 4 from J, leaving 10 bases between them. The CDR3 nucleotides read TGTGCCAGCAGTGAAGGGCGGATGAGCACTGAAGCTTTCTTT. It yields the protein CASSEGRMSTEAFF.

This clone rates as medium-sized (0.01 to 0.1%). Different DNA sequences within this sample yield the same CDR3. J is TRBJ1-3 and V is TRBV4-3, with D uncertain. Trimming removed 2 bases at V and 2 bases at J, with 7 bases between. The CDR3 covers 14 residues. In germline, CDR1 is LGHNA, CDR2 YSLEER. This CDR3 reads CASSQTAPGNTIYF. CDR3 sequence (DNA): TGCGCCAGCAGCCAAACTGCTCCTGGAAACACCATATATTTT.

CDR3 in DNA: TGTGCCAGCAGCCTGACAGGTGGAAACACCATATATTTT. Translated: CASSLTGGNTIYF. This chain links TRBV6-5 with TRBJ1-3; a weak D match, TRBD1 (6 bases). Trimming stripped 6 bases from V and 3 bases from J, with 9 bases between. This CDR3 is 13 amino acids long. From germline, CDR1 is MNHEY and CDR2 SVGAGI.

In its sample, this clone was seen a few times. The chain links TRBV6-1 to TRBJ1-2; D may be TRBD1 (5 bases). V was pared by 0 bases and J by 4 bases, with 9 bases between. The CDR3 is made up of 14 amino acids. Per germline, CDR1 MNHNS and CDR2 SASEGT. CDR3 nucleotide sequence: TGTGCCAGCAGTGAAGCTGGGGGGGTCTATGGCTACACCTTC. Translated: CASSEAGGVYGYTF.

The CDR3 coding sequence is TGCAGCGGACAGATAGCGGGAGGGCCAAATGAGCAGTTCTTC. Protein: CSGQIAGGPNEQFF. This chain uses TRBV29-1 with TRBJ2-1; 11 nucleotides align to TRBD2. This CDR3 comprises 14 residues. Germline V lookup: CDR1 SQVTM, CDR2 ANQGSEA. After removal of 7 bases from V and 7 bases from J, the junction contained 9 bases not matched to a gene.

This clone was counted between two and nine times. V is TRBV5-6 and J is TRBJ2-7; tentative D call: TRBD1 (5 bases). The CDR3 covers 15 residues. Germline V gives CDR1 SGHDT, CDR2 YYEEEE. V lost 1 base and J 3 bases, leaving 14 bases between the germline ends. The CDR3 sequence: CASSLISGKGYEQYF. The CDR3 coding sequence is TGTGCCAGCAGCTTGATCTCAGGGAAGGGCTACGAGCAGTACTTC.

The chain carries TRBV19 and TRBJ1-5, with D perhaps matching TRBD1 (5 bases). CDR1 and CDR2 from the germline V gene are LNHDA and SQIVND (reference sequence). This CDR3 is 14 amino acids long. The V end lost 4 bases, the J end lost 3 bases, and 10 bases lay between the germline ends. The CDR3 region is CASSTQGDNQPQHF. The CDR3 DNA reads as TGTGCCAGTAGTACTCAGGGCGACAATCAGCCCCAGCATTTT.

This clone was observed a handful of times. The chain has TRBV19 and TRBJ1-5; D not certain. V was clipped by 5 bases and J by 1 base, with 12 bases between them. The CDR3 is 15 amino acids. CDR1 and CDR2 (germline): LNHDA, SQIVND (reference sequence). In DNA form, the CDR3 reads TGTGCCAGTAGTCTCCAGGCCGTGAGCAATCAGCCCCAGCATTTT. Amino acid sequence: CASSLQAVSNQPQHF.

The chain couples TRBV29-1 to TRBJ1-1; unclear D gene. V lost 4 bases and J lost 5, with 17 bases in between. The germline V gene has CDR1 SQVTM and CDR2 ANQGSEA. This CDR3 is built from 14 residues. This CDR3 is CSVVLAGFGTEAFF. CDR3 coding DNA: TGCAGCGTTGTGTTAGCGGGGTTTGGGACTGAAGCTTTCTTT.

The rearrangement links TRBV11-1 to TRBJ1-5; TRBD1 matches at 7 bases. Germline values: CDR1 SGHAT, CDR2 FQDESV (reference sequence). This CDR3 has 13 amino acids. The junction had 4 bases not matched to a gene; V was cut back by 2 bases and J by 9 bases. CDR3 loop: CASSLRRDRPQHF. CDR3 coding DNA: TGTGCCAGCAGCTTAAGAAGGGACAGGCCCCAGCATTTT. Filled out from reference TRBV11-1 and TRBJ1-5, the complete variable domain reads EAEVAQSPRYKITEKSQAVAFWCDPISGHATLYWYRQILGQGPELLVQFQDESVVDDSQLPKDRFSAERLKGVDSTLKIQPAELGDSAMYLCASSLRRDRPQHFGDGTRLSIL.

This clone was seen only once. This chain uses TRBV19 with TRBJ2-1; 13 nucleotides match TRBD2. The CDR3 runs to 22 residues. The junction had 22 bases not matched to a gene; V was cut back by 1 base and J by 7 bases. Germline-derived CDR1 and CDR2 are LNHDA and SQIVND (reference sequence). CDR3 sequence reads: CASSIGPYPSWTSGRGWNEQFF. As DNA, the CDR3 is TGTGCCAGTAGTATAGGTCCGTACCCCTCGTGGACTAGCGGGAGAGGATGGAATGAGCAGTTCTTC.

The rearrangement uses TRBV5-6 and TRBJ1-4; possible D gene TRBD1, 6 bases. Trimming shortened V by 0 bases and J by 3 bases, and 15 bases separated the two germline ends. Germline V gene data show CDR1 as SGHDT and CDR2 as YYEEEE. The CDR3 runs to 17 residues. The CDR3 sequence: CASSLGLFGGSNEKLFF. CDR3 nucleotides: TGTGCCAGCAGCTTGGGTCTATTTGGGGGCTCTAATGAAAAACTGTTTTTT.

The V gene is TRBV6-6, the J gene TRBJ2-3, with D perhaps matching TRBD1 (6 bases). V was shortened by 5 bases and J by 2 bases, with 11 bases between the two germline ends. The germline gives CDR1 MNHNY, CDR2 SVGAGI (reference sequence). The CDR3 runs to 14 residues. The CDR3 loop reads CASSPRGFTDTQYF. CDR3 bases: TGTGCCAGCAGTCCTAGGGGGTTCACAGATACGCAGTATTTT.

V and J are TRBV5-6 and TRBJ2-5; TRBD2 agrees at 13 bases. The V gene end was trimmed by 4 bases and the J gene end by 5 bases; junction bases not matched to a gene: 8. CDR3 length: 16 amino acids. CDR1 is SGHDT, CDR2 YYEEEE, per germline. The CDR3 DNA reads as TGTGCCAGCAGCATTCCCGGGACTAGCGGGGCGGAGACCCAGTACTTC. Translated: CASSIPGTSGAETQYF.

CDR3 bases: TGTGCCAGCACCCCCCGGGACAGGATCCCGTATGGCTACACCTTC. It codes for CASTPRDRIPYGYTF. This chain joins TRBV6-6 and TRBJ1-2; 8 bases match TRBD1. Trimming at V came to 7 bases and at J to 5 bases, leaving 12 bases not matched to a gene. This CDR3 is built from 15 residues. CDR1 is MNHNY, CDR2 SVGAGI, per germline (reference sequence).

The chain uses TRBV28 and TRBJ1-5; no clear D. The CDR3 extends over 12 amino acids. Germline V gene data show CDR1 as MDHEN and CDR2 as SYDVKM. Trimming took off 5 bases at V and 7 bases at J, with 9 bases between the two ends. The CDR3 here is CASSEMYQPQHF. The CDR3 DNA is TGTGCCAGCAGTGAGATGTACCAGCCCCAGCATTTT.